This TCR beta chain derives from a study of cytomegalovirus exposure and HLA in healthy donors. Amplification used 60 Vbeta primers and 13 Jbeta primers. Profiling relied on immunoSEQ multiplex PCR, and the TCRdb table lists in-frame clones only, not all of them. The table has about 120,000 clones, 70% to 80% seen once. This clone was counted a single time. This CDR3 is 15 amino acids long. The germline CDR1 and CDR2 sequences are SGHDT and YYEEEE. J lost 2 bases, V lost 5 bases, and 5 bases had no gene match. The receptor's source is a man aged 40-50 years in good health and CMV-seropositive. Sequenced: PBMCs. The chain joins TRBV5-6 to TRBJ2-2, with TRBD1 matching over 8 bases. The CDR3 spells CASREGTGNTGELFF. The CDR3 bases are TGTGCCAGCAGGGAGGGGACAGGAAACACCGGGGAGCTGTTTTTT.